This T cell receptor (beta chain) derives from a study of T cells in Graves' hyperthyroidism and ophthalmopathy. From germline, CDR1 is GTSNPN and CDR2 SVGIG (reference sequence). Trimming stripped 1 base from V and 4 bases from J, with 19 bases between. The CDR3 covers 16 residues. The study, taken as a whole, reports: The blood repertoire included most of the expanded thyroid clonotypes above 0.001.

This clonotype was counted between two and nine times. No antigen is known for it. Not enrolled were patients with uncontrolled infection, other autoimmune disease, pregnancy or lactation. Amplification of TCR beta CDR3 regions was performed using RNA transcripts as template. The HTBI primer set served for first-round RT-PCR of the TCR CDR3. TCRdb recomputed calls from the multiplex PCR reads with MiXCR, one row per CDR3 protein. The table includes roughly 500,000 distinct CDR3 sequences, roughly 24% detected once. The TCR was taken from a woman aged 25 to 45 with Graves' ophthalmopathy. The chain is built from TRBV30 and TRBJ1-1, with D perhaps TRBD1 (5 bases). Sequencing used blood. The CDR3 region has the DNA TGTGCCTGGAGTGACACCCGGGGCAGGGAAGGCACTGAAGCTTTCTTT. Its translation: CAWSDTRGREGTEAFF. Looking up the rest from reference TRBV30 and TRBJ1-1 gives the full variable domain: SQTIHQWPATLVQPVGSPLSLECTVEGTSNPNLYWYRQAAGRGLQLLFYSVGIGQISSEVPQNLSASRPQDRQFILSSKKLLLSDSGFYLCAWSDTRGREGTEAFFGQGTRLTVV.